A selection of T cell receptor beta chains follows, all from one sample in a study of CD4 T cells in relation to SARS-CoV-2 and coronaviruses. These receptors lack a known antigen. The table came from immunoSEQ multiplex PCR; TCRdb's copy has only in-frame clones and leaves some out. The sample has more than 25,000 clones, more than 75% seen once. Sequencing used CD4+ T cells from PBMCs, cultured in vitro. The origin of the receptors is a human donor in good health. CDR3s include the opening cysteine and the closing phenylalanine or tryptophan. A D gene is named only where the DNA matches it firmly. Expanded clones get a size class; other rows say once, few or many, or leave the size out.

TRBJ2-3	.	12	TRBV12-3/TRBV12-4	.	TGTGCCAGCAGCACTAGCACAGATACGCAGTATTTT	CASSTSTDTQYF
TRBJ1-2	TRBD1	13	TRBV6-5	.	TGTGCCAGCAGCTCGGGACAGGATAACCGATACACCTTC	CASSSGQDNRYTF
TRBJ2-1	.	15	TRBV3-1/TRBV3-2	.	TGTGCCAGCAGCCCTGAAATTCAAGGCTACAATGAGCAGTTCTTC	CASSPEIQGYNEQFF
TRBJ1-1	TRBD1	13	TRBV5-1	.	TGCGCCACACGGGACAGGATGAACACTGAAGCTTTCTTT	CATRDRMNTEAFF
TRBJ2-5	TRBD2	16	TRBV6-5	.	TGTGCCAGCAGCTACAGCTTGGGACTAGCGCAAGAGACCCAGTACTTC	CASSYSLGLAQETQYF
TRBJ1-5	.	15	TRBV19	.	TGTGCCAGTAGTATGCGACCATATAGCAATCAGCCCCAGCATTTT	CASSMRPYSNQPQHF
TRBJ1-1	.	12	TRBV3-1/TRBV3-2	.	TGTGCCAGCAGCCTCTCGGGGGGTGAAGCTTTCTTT	CASSLSGGEAFF
TRBJ2-6	.	13	TRBV19	.	TGTGCCAGTCGGACCGCTGGGGCCAACGTCCTGACTTTC	CASRTAGANVLTF
TRBJ2-3	TRBD2	13	TRBV7-2	.	TGTGCAGCTGGCGGGAGGTTCGGGGATACGCAGTATTTT	CAAGGRFGDTQYF
TRBJ1-3	.	14	TRBV5-1	.	TGCGCCAGCAGCCCCCAAGTCGTCGGAAACACCATATATTTT	CASSPQVVGNTIYF
TRBJ2-5	.	14	TRBV11-2	.	TGTGCCAGCAGCTACTACAGGGAATTAGAGACCCAGTACTTC	CASSYYRELETQYF
TRBJ2-7	.	16	TRBV4-2	few	TGTGCCAGCAGCCAAGACCTCCAGGGGCCCGCAAAGGCCCAGTACTTC	CASSQDLQGPAKAQYF
TRBJ1-2	TRBD1	13	TRBV19	few	TGTGCCAGTAGTCCCCTTCAGGGGGAAGGCTACACCTTC	CASSPLQGEGYTF
TRBJ1-2	.	14	TRBV9	.	TGTGCCAGCAGCCTTTCCGGCGTTAACTATGGCTACACCTTC	CASSLSGVNYGYTF